This T cell receptor beta chain stems from a study of blood T cell repertoires in COVID-19. This CDR3 spans 14 amino acids. The assay was immunoSEQ multiplex PCR, and TCRdb's table has in-frame clones only and misses some. The table records about half a million clones, about nine tenths of them present only once. Sequences were obtained from PBMCs or T cells enriched from blood (not recorded which). The sequence derives from an older woman who had recovered from COVID-19. The chain links TRBV7-5 to TRBJ1-5. TRBV7-5 is deemed a pseudogene. CDR3 protein: CARSRKGGSQPQHF. The CDR3 DNA sequence: TGTGCCAGAAGCCGGAAAGGCGGGAGTCAGCCCCAGCATTTT.